Below are 22 T cell receptor beta chains sequenced from a single sample in a study of OX40 agonist ivuxolimab in advanced cancers. Repertoires were generated with immunoSEQ multiplex PCR, while TCRdb's copy carries only in-frame clones and drops some. This table has 52,000 or so clones, 94% appearing once. The sequencing here drew on CD4+ or CD8+ T cells sorted from blood, taken in a trial of the OX40 agonist ivuxolimab. Every receptor here comes from an adult with an advanced solid tumor such as melanoma, head and neck, liver or kidney cancer.

The V call is TRBV27, the J call TRBJ2-3; perhaps TRBD2 as D (5 bases). This CDR3 has 12 amino acids. V gave up 5 bases and J gave up 15 bases, with 18 bases separating them. Germline V lookup: CDR1 MNHEY, CDR2 SMNVEV (reference sequence). The CDR3 DNA sequence: TGTGCCAGCAGTCTTCCGGCGGGCCGCAAATATTTT. The encoded protein is CASSLPAGRKYF.

This chain uses TRBV5-5 with TRBJ2-2, with TRBD1 identical over 7 bases. The CDR3 sequence is 15 residues long. V dropped 5 bases and J dropped 7; count of bases not matched to a gene: 11. Germline V gene lookup returns CDR1 SGHKS and CDR2 YYEKEE (reference sequence). CDR3 protein: CASSYTTTGNGELFF. The CDR3 DNA is TGTGCCAGCAGTTATACAACGACAGGGAACGGGGAGCTGTTTTTT.

The V call is TRBV19, the J call TRBJ2-3; D is uncertain. Between the trimmed V and J ends, which lost 3 bases and 4 bases, there was a span of 5 bases. CDR3 length: 12 residues. From germline, CDR1 is LNHDA and CDR2 SQIVND (reference sequence). In DNA form, the CDR3 reads TGTGCCAGTAGTATGAGGCCAGATACGCAGTATTTT. It specifies CASSMRPDTQYF.

The chain joins TRBV19 to TRBJ1-5; D remains ambiguous. The CDR3 spans 14 residues. Germline V gene sequence: CDR1 LNHDA, CDR2 SQIVND (reference sequence). V shed 7 bases and J shed 4 bases, with 14 bases lying between them. CDR3 sequence (DNA): TGTGCCAGTAACGGCGGGATGGGGAATCAGCCCCAGCATTTT. It is translated as CASNGGMGNQPQHF.

This rearrangement joins TRBV9 to TRBJ1-5; D is unclear. Germline CDR1 SGDLS, CDR2 YYNGEE. With 3 bases removed from V and 0 bases from J, the gap between germline ends came to 7 bases. The CDR3 is made up of 14 amino acids. Here the CDR3 DNA reads TGTGCCAGCAGCGAAACAGATAGCAATCAGCCCCAGCATTTT. Amino acids: CASSETDSNQPQHF.

V is TRBV6-5 and J is TRBJ2-2, with D unclear. This CDR3 is 13 amino acids long. Germline V CDR1 and CDR2: MNHEY, SVGAGI. The V end lost 6 bases, the J end lost 6 bases, and 11 bases lay between the germline ends. The CDR3, as DNA: TGTGCCAGCAGCCGACCAGTTCCCGGGGAGCTGTTTTTT. This codes for CASSRPVPGELFF.

Concerning this clone: Other DNA sequences in the same sample also yield this CDR3. The rearrangement uses TRBV23-1 and TRBJ2-7; D is unclear. TRBV23-1 is an ORF, with its function uncertain. The V end lost 8 bases, the J end lost 5 bases, and 16 bases lay between the germline ends. The CDR3 is 13 residues long. For the CDR3, the DNA is TGCGCCAGCTCCACACAAGTCCCACACGAGCAGTACTTC. Translation: CASSTQVPHEQYF.

This sequence joins TRBV5-1 and TRBJ2-1, with 12 bases that match TRBD2. The germline gives CDR1 SGHRS, CDR2 YFSETQ. This CDR3 has 16 residues. V gave up 0 bases and J gave up 3 bases; unmatched junction bases: 1. The chain's CDR3 is CASSLGLAGVYNEQFF. The CDR3 DNA sequence: TGCGCCAGCAGCTTGGGACTAGCGGGAGTCTACAATGAGCAGTTCTTC. Based on the CDR3 plus reference TRBV5-1 and TRBJ2-1, the full variable domain is KAGVTQTPRYLIKTRGQQVTLSCSPISGHRSVSWYQQTPGQGLQFLFEYFSETQRNKGNFPGRFSGRQFSNSRSEMNVSTLELGDSALYLCASSLGLAGVYNEQFFGPGTRLTVL.

V usage is TRBV27 and J usage is TRBJ2-1; 13 positions agree with TRBD2. V dropped 9 bases and J dropped 8; count of bases not matched to a gene: 16. The CDR3 totals 17 residues. CDR1 and CDR2 (germline): MNHEY, SMNVEV (reference sequence). In nucleotides, the CDR3 is TGTGCCAGTTCCCCCTTAAGGACTAGCGGGAGCGAAGATGAGCAGTTCTTC. Protein product: CASSPLRTSGSEDEQFF.

J is TRBJ1-5 and V is TRBV19; D is unresolved. Germline V gives CDR1 LNHDA, CDR2 SQIVND (reference sequence). The CDR3 is made up of 15 amino acids. V lost 10 bases and J lost 1, with 17 bases in between. CDR3 sequence: CATDSWPISNQPQHF. The CDR3 nucleotides are TGTGCCACTGACTCTTGGCCGATAAGCAATCAGCCCCAGCATTTT.

This clone was detected once. This rearrangement joins TRBV6-1 to TRBJ1-1; D remains unclear. V was pared by 11 bases and J by 4 bases, with 14 bases between. The CDR3 length is 12 residues. The germline gives CDR1 MNHNS, CDR2 SASEGT. As DNA, the CDR3 is TGTGCCGCCCAGGTAGGGAGCACTGAAGCTTTCTTT. Its protein is CAAQVGSTEAFF.

This chain connects TRBV10-2 to TRBJ1-1; D uncertain. This CDR3 has 13 amino acids. V lost 0 bases and J 5 bases, leaving 7 bases between the germline ends. The germline V gene has CDR1 WSHSY and CDR2 SAAADI. The CDR3 region is CASSESVRTEAFF. CDR3 in DNA: TGCGCCAGCAGTGAGTCGGTGAGGACTGAAGCTTTCTTT.

The chain links TRBV6-5 to TRBJ1-2, with D possibly being TRBD1 (5 bases). The CDR3 totals 14 residues. The V end was cut by 6 bases, the J end by 8 bases, with 19 bases between. The germline V gene has CDR1 MNHEY and CDR2 SVGAGI. The CDR3: CASRSPRGVLGYTF. CDR3 coding DNA: TGTGCCAGCAGGTCCCCCAGAGGGGTATTAGGCTACACCTTC.

This chain links TRBV7-6 with TRBJ2-5, with TRBD2 as a possible D gene (6 bases). The DNA end favors TRBJ2-7, so the J call may be wrong. The CDR3 spans 14 residues. Germline lookup yields CDR1 SGHVS and CDR2 FNYEAQ. This chain's CDR3 is CASSLGGPGDEQYF. The DNA for the CDR3 is TGTGCCAGCAGCTTGGGGGGTCCCGGGGACGAGCAGTACTTC.

The chain combines TRBV11-2 with TRBJ2-7; the D gene is possibly TRBD1 (6 bases). This CDR3 contains 13 residues. Germline V gene lookup returns CDR1 SGHAT and CDR2 FQNNGV. Trimming cost V 5 bases and J 4 bases, with 12 bases left between them. The CDR3 bases are TGTGCCAGCAGCGCAACAGACAGGTACGAGCAGTACTTC. This encodes CASSATDRYEQYF.

A single count supports this clone. The chain employs TRBV5-6 and TRBJ1-1; D gene ambiguous. This CDR3 region has 11 residues. Germline CDR1 SGHDT, CDR2 YYEEEE. V was clipped by 0 bases and J by 5 bases, with 2 bases between them. CDR3 amino acids: CASSLGTEAFF. CDR3 DNA sequence: TGTGCCAGCAGCTTGGGTACTGAAGCTTTCTTT. The full variable domain, rest sourced from reference TRBV5-6 and TRBJ1-1, is DAGVTQSPTHLIKTRGQQVTLRCSPKSGHDTVSWYQQALGQGPQFIFQYYEEEERQRGNFPDRFSGHQFPNYSSELNVNALLLGDSALYLCASSLGTEAFFGQGTRLTVV.

V gene TRBV6-5 combines with J gene TRBJ1-5; the D gene is possibly TRBD1 (6 bases). The CDR3 covers 14 residues. Trimming cost V 6 bases and J 2 bases, with 11 bases left between them. From germline, CDR1 is MNHEY and CDR2 SVGAGI. The CDR3 nucleotides are TGTGCCAGCAGACAGACAGGACGCAATCAGCCCCAGCATTTT. Protein: CASRQTGRNQPQHF.

The CDR3: CAWSAAEESGKGGETQYF. The CDR3, as DNA: TGTGCCTGGAGTGCAGCCGAAGAGAGCGGGAAGGGGGGAGAGACCCAGTACTTC. This chain joins TRBV30 and TRBJ2-5, with D perhaps TRBD2 (7 bases). There are 18 residues in the CDR3. CDR1 GTSNPN and CDR2 SVGIG come from the germline V gene (reference sequence). V lost 1 base to trimming and J lost 4 bases, with 25 bases between them.

The chain joins TRBV7-9 to TRBJ2-2; the match to TRBD1 covers 7 bases. After removal of 3 bases from V and 0 bases from J, the junction contained 4 bases not matched to a gene. CDR1 and CDR2 from the germline V gene are SEHNR and FQNEAQ (reference sequence). CDR3 length equals 16 residues. CDR3 loop: CASSFLGTANTGELFF. CDR3 bases: TGTGCCAGCAGCTTCCTGGGGACAGCGAACACCGGGGAGCTGTTTTTT.

The chain joins TRBV28 to TRBJ1-5, with a weak D call TRBD1 (5 bases). Trimming removed 3 bases at V and 2 bases at J, with 14 bases between. CDR1 is MDHEN, CDR2 SYDVKM, per germline. The CDR3 is made up of 16 amino acids. Here the CDR3 DNA reads TGTGCCAGCAGTTTCTTCTCAATAGGGGGCAATCAGCCCCAGCATTTT. Protein: CASSFFSIGGNQPQHF.

The DNA of the CDR3 is TGTGCCAGCAGCTTAGTCCTAGAAATGGGCTACGAGCAGTACTTC. It codes for CASSLVLEMGYEQYF. The chain joins TRBV11-1 to TRBJ2-7, with D uncertain. V shed 1 base and J shed 3 bases, with 13 bases lying between them. Per the germline V gene, CDR1 is SGHAT and CDR2 is FQDESV (reference sequence). CDR3 size: 15 residues. Full variable domain (missing parts from reference TRBV11-1 and TRBJ2-7): EAEVAQSPRYKITEKSQAVAFWCDPISGHATLYWYRQILGQGPELLVQFQDESVVDDSQLPKDRFSAERLKGVDSTLKIQPAELGDSAMYLCASSLVLEMGYEQYFGPGTRLTVT.

The chain combines TRBV6-5 with TRBJ2-7; the match to TRBD2 covers 8 bases. J lost 6 bases, V lost 5 bases, and 12 bases had no gene match. CDR1 and CDR2 (germline): MNHEY, SVGAGI. The CDR3 consists of 15 residues. CDR3 region: CASSITSGEGGEQYF. The CDR3 nucleotides read TGTGCCAGCAGTATAACTAGCGGAGAAGGAGGCGAGCAGTACTTC.